Detailed here is one T cell receptor beta chain. This clonotype was found many times. What this receptor recognizes is not known. It has no much larger one-base neighbor in the sample; base qualities were not kept. This sample stems from a study of identical twins (dated by TCRdb to the mid-2010s). With respect to the entire study: To test whether fetal clonotypes persist, the study used deep sequencing on TCR alpha and beta repertoires from monozygotic twins, unrelated adults of various ages, and cord blood. To rule out contamination, replicate twin experiments were performed at different times with different library preparation protocols. The research as a whole found: The excess sharing between twins in beta out-of-frame sequences was weaker because fewer shared sequences reduced the signal-to-noise ratio. In monozygotic twins, out-of-frame TCR alpha sharing was systematically underestimated by recombination models, although the models agreed with sharing between unrelated individuals. Compared with coincidental sharing between unrelated individuals, out-of-frame TCR alpha sequences shared between twins had an excess of sequences with low generation probability. Fewer insertions were carried by abundant cord blood beta clonotypes; a weaker similar trend was observed in young adult naive repertoires, while no such trend was observed in memory repertoires. Zero-insertion analyses could be partly confounded by invariant T cells such as MAIT and iNKT, though diverse VJ usage argued against such confounding for most clonotypes. Because the same donors could not be followed over many years, the conclusions relied on cross-sectional statistical analysis.

V and J are truncated by 2 bases and 8 bases respectively, leaving an intervening sequence of 13 bases. The CDR3 numbers 14 residues from cysteine through phenylalanine. The sequence is cut down to CDR3 DNA, 42 bases in frame from base 1. CDR1 is given as SEHNR and CDR2 as FQNEAQ, both from the germline V gene (reference sequence). To prepare the library, 5' RACE was applied. Sequenced using an Illumina HiSeq 2000. Template switching introduced a universal primer binding site; the final cDNA contained a unique molecular identifier, enabling accurate counting of TCR cDNA molecules. Specific primers in the conserved constant-segment region were used to synthesize first-strand cDNA for TCR alpha and beta chains. To control for contamination, every cDNA library was double barcoded, receiving both a SMART-Mk sample barcode and Illumina barcodes. Two successive PCR steps introduced TruSeq adapter sequences along with Illumina sample barcodes. TCR alpha and beta cDNA libraries were sequenced on the Illumina HiSeq platform with custom primers. The paper's processing steps were these. MiGEC was used to process raw reads and extract unique molecular identifiers, and MiXCR was used to find CDR3 positions. For each individual, recombination models were inferred using an EM algorithm with the repgenHMM and IGoR tools. Shared clonotypes were analyzed with the tcR package in R, and sharing was normalized by the product of cloneset sizes. To study raw recombination without the effects of thymic and clonal selection, out-of-frame nonproductive sequences were analyzed. The public reads were quality trimmed at Q25 with fastp and then assembled into clones with MiXCR by TCRdb, keeping productive beta chains. Records with the same CDR3 protein are collapsed into one entry carrying the most frequent genes and DNA. The V and J calls follow TCRdb's processing rather than the paper's. This sample has about 300,000 distinct CDR3 sequences in its table, and 12% of those were observed once. Of the sample, approximately 7.6% falls within the top ten clones.

Every donor was a healthy Caucasian. The twin cohort comprised three pairs of female monozygotic twins, all aged roughly 18 to 29 years. Positive isolation kits from Invitrogen were used to isolate CD4+ and CD8+ T cell populations. This same sample was also part of a study on yellow fever vaccine responses in identical twins. Per the second study: The authors reported that the T cell response to vaccination in identical twins appeared partly convergent and partly personalized. In identical twins, the study followed T cell clones that responded to the vaccine with precision.

The rearrangement joined TRBV7-9 to TRBJ2-1, with a tentative D gene TRBD2 over 6 matching bases. This TCR was recovered from a young woman in good health. Sequences were obtained from CD8+ T cells sorted from blood. The CDR3 region: CASSLPLGEDEQFF. The DNA reads as follows: TGTGCCAGCAGCTTACCATTGGGGGAGGATGAGCAGTTCTTC. The reference TRBV7-9 and TRBJ2-1 proteins fill in what lies around the CDR3, so the full variable domain reads DTGVSQNPRHKITKRGQNVTFRCDPISEHNRLYWYRQTLGQGPEFLTYFQNEAQLEKSRLLSDRFSAERPKGSFSTLEIQRTEQGDSAMYLCASSLPLGEDEQFFGPGTRLTVL.